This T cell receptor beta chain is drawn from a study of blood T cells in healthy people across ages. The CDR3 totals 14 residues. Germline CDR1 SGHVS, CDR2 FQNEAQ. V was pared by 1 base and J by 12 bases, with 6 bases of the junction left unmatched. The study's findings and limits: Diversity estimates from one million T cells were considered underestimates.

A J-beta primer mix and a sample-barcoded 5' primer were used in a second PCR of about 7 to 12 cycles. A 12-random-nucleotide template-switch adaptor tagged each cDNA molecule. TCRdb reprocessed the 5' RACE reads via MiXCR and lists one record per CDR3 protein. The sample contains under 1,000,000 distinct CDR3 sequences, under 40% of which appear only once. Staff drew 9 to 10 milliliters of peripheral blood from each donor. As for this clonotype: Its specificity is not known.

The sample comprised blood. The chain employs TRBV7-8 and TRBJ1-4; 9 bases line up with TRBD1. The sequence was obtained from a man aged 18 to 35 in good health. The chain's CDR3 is CASSLGTGGEELFF. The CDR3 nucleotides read TGTGCCAGCAGCTTAGGAACAGGGGGCGAAGAACTGTTTTTT.